This note documents a single T cell receptor (beta chain) sequence. Antigen: not known. These data are taken from a study of T cells after yellow fever vaccination. Study-wide background: Fractions of low cell number were prepared using SMART-Seq v4 Ultra Low Input. Whole-study results and caveats: Peaking faster, on day 5 versus 15, the secondary response was nonetheless weaker. Although most clonotypes did not, a small share appeared in both CD4 and CD8 compartments.

The CDR3 totals 14 residues. The V gene end was trimmed by 4 bases and the J gene end by 7 bases; junction bases not matched to a gene: 8. CDR1 is MNHEY and CDR2 is SMNVEV in the germline V gene (reference sequence). Template switching by 5'RACE produced TCR cDNA, adding a universal primer site and UMIs. Each CDR3 protein gets one entry after TCRdb re-called the 5' RACE reads with MiXCR. This sample carries about 550,000 distinct CDR3 sequences, under 25% of them seen once, and the ten largest clones take over 11%. The rearrangement joins TRBV27 to TRBJ2-7, with 9 bases aligning to TRBD1. The sequence derives from a man in his thirties or forties who received the YFV17D yellow fever vaccine. Specimen: PBMCs, collected 15 days after the yellow fever booster vaccination. The CDR3 bases are TGTGCCAGCAGTTCTAGACAGGGGGTGGGGGAGCAGTACTTC. Translating it yields CASSSRQGVGEQYF.